This T cell receptor beta chain was identified during a study of vaccination effects on CD4 cells after COVID-19. Some clones are missing from TCRdb's copy, which holds only in-frame ones; the method was immunoSEQ multiplex PCR. Found here are 17,000 or so clones, 65% to 75% of them singletons; the top ten hold around 20%. V was trimmed by 3 bases and J by 5 bases, leaving 8 bases between them. The CDR3 contains 13 residues. The germline V gene has CDR1 MDHEN and CDR2 SYDVKM. Turning to this clone: The antigen is not known.

Antigen-specific CD4+ T cells expanded by the ViraFEST assay with viral peptide pools were then sequenced. With about ten days of culture completed, CD4+ T cells were isolated. Infection dated between March and December 2020, before the Alpha, Beta and Delta variants reached the United States. The vaccine given was either BNT162b2 or mRNA-1273, in two doses. The sample consisted of CD4+ T cells from PBMCs cultured with SARS-CoV-2 spike peptides, taken after COVID-19 vaccination. This clonotype was sampled from a human donor who had a prior SARS-CoV-2 infection. The chain is built from TRBV28 and TRBJ1-5; D ambiguous. The CDR3 protein is CASSFNRDQPQHF. The DNA of the CDR3 is TGTGCCAGCAGTTTTAACAGAGATCAGCCCCAGCATTTT.